The 14 T cell receptor beta chains below come from one sample, sequenced in a study of cytomegalovirus exposure and HLA in healthy donors. PCR used 60 Vbeta primers and 13 Jbeta primers. The method was immunoSEQ multiplex PCR; TCRdb's version includes in-frame clones alone and lacks a portion of them. The sample holds about 170,000 clones, 79% seen once. Sequencing was done on a sample of PBMCs. The source of these receptors is a woman aged 45-60 years in good health and CMV-seronegative.

V and J are TRBV7-8 and TRBJ2-5; D perhaps matches TRBD2 (6 bases). Germline V gene sequence: CDR1 SGHVS, CDR2 FQNEAQ. CDR3 length: 14 amino acids. Trimming pared 4 bases from V and 1 base from J, leaving 10 bases between. The CDR3 coding sequence is TGTGCCAGCAGCTACGGGACTGTCCAAGAGACCCAGTACTTC. Residues: CASSYGTVQETQYF.

CDR3 amino acids: CASSLEAGALFEQYF. The CDR3 coding sequence is TGTGCCAGCAGCTTAGAAGCGGGAGCCCTGTTCGAGCAGTACTTC. V gene TRBV7-2 combines with J gene TRBJ2-7; 8 bases are shared with TRBD2. CDR3 size: 15 residues. Germline V CDR1 and CDR2: SGHTA, FQGNSA. The junction had 8 bases not matched to a gene; V was cut back by 1 base and J by 6 bases.

The CDR3 DNA is TGTGCCATCAGTCCCGGGACAGGGAGCTACGAGCAGTACTTC. Amino acids: CAISPGTGSYEQYF. The genes are TRBV10-3 and TRBJ2-7; 9 positions agree with TRBD1. The CDR3 totals 14 residues. After removal of 5 bases from V and 3 bases from J, the junction contained 5 bases not matched to a gene. CDR1 is ENHRY and CDR2 is SYGVKD in the germline V gene.

V gene TRBV6-7 combines with J gene TRBJ1-6; TRBD1 aligns across 7 bases. TRBV6-7 is marked as an open reading frame, function uncertain. Trimming at V came to 0 bases and at J to 8 bases, leaving 10 bases not matched to a gene. The CDR3 consists of 17 residues. The CDR3 protein is CASSYSKGALVDSPLHF. CDR3 in DNA: TGTGCCAGCAGTTACTCGAAGGGGGCGCTTGTTGATTCACCCCTCCACTTT.

The chain has TRBV5-6 and TRBJ2-7; 9 bases agree with TRBD1. Germline-derived CDR1 and CDR2 are SGHDT and YYEEEE. The CDR3 has 14 residues. With V trimmed by 4 bases and J by 7 bases, 9 bases remained unmatched. CDR3 DNA sequence: TGTGCCAGCAGCCCAGGACAGGGGAGTAAGGAGCAGTACTTC. It is translated as CASSPGQGSKEQYF.

J is TRBJ1-1 and V is TRBV5-1; D gene ambiguous. V lost 0 bases and J 2 bases, leaving 8 bases between the germline ends. Germline V gene sequence: CDR1 SGHRS, CDR2 YFSETQ. The CDR3 runs to 14 residues. The CDR3 DNA sequence: TGCGCCAGCAGCTTGGGAGGAGGAAACACTGAAGCTTTCTTT. Amino acid sequence: CASSLGGGNTEAFF. Full variable domain (missing parts from reference TRBV5-1 and TRBJ1-1): KAGVTQTPRYLIKTRGQQVTLSCSPISGHRSVSWYQQTPGQGLQFLFEYFSETQRNKGNFPGRFSGRQFSNSRSEMNVSTLELGDSALYLCASSLGGGNTEAFFGQGTRLTVV.

The chain combines TRBV7-2 with TRBJ1-5; D is ambiguous. The V end was cut by 0 bases, the J end by 3 bases, with 9 bases between. The CDR3 sequence is 15 residues long. Germline V gene lookup returns CDR1 SGHTA and CDR2 FQGNSA. The CDR3 here is CASSLAGRINQPQHF. Written as DNA, the CDR3 is TGTGCCAGCAGCTTAGCAGGCAGGATCAATCAGCCCCAGCATTTT.

This chain joins TRBV19 and TRBJ1-5, with no clear D. Germline CDR1 is LNHDA and CDR2 is SQIVND (reference sequence). V lost 5 bases and J lost 5, with 10 bases in between. The CDR3 is 13 residues long. CDR3 protein: CASSPGSHQPQHF. CDR3 DNA sequence: TGTGCCAGTAGTCCCGGGAGCCATCAGCCCCAGCATTTT. The complete variable domain, with remaining parts taken from reference TRBV19 and TRBJ1-5, reads DGGITQSPKYLFRKEGQNVTLSCEQNLNHDAMYWYRQDPGQGLRLIYYSQIVNDFQKGDIAEGYSVSREKKESFPLTVTSAQKNPTAFYLCASSPGSHQPQHFGDGTRLSIL.

This clone was seen more than once but under ten times. The chain couples TRBV28 to TRBJ2-5; D may be TRBD2 (6 bases). The V end lost 5 bases, the J end lost 2 bases, and 12 bases lay between the germline ends. In germline, CDR1 is MDHEN, CDR2 SYDVKM. The CDR3 extends over 14 amino acids. CDR3 in amino acids: CASSQLGGQETQYF. CDR3 in DNA: TGTGCCAGCAGTCAGCTCGGGGGTCAAGAGACCCAGTACTTC. Full variable domain (missing parts from reference TRBV28 and TRBJ2-5): DVKVTQSSRYLVKRTGEKVFLECVQDMDHENMFWYRQDPGLGLRLIYFSYDVKMKEKGDIPEGYSVSREKKERFSLILESASTNQTSMYLCASSQLGGQETQYFGPGTRLLVL.

The chain combines TRBV5-6 with TRBJ1-1; D gene uncertain. This CDR3 has 13 amino acids. Germline lookup yields CDR1 SGHDT and CDR2 YYEEEE. Trimming cost V 1 base and J 1 base, with 5 bases left between them. The chain's CDR3 is CASSLMRNTEAFF. CDR3 in DNA: TGTGCCAGCAGCTTGATGAGGAACACTGAAGCTTTCTTT.

The chain joins TRBV27 to TRBJ1-3; tentative D call: TRBD1 (6 bases). The germline V gene has CDR1 MNHEY and CDR2 SMNVEV (reference sequence). Trimming took off 8 bases at V and 4 bases at J, with 18 bases between the two ends. CDR3 length equals 15 residues. In DNA, the CDR3 is TGTGCCAGCGCAAAGACAGGTCTCGTAGGAAACACCATATATTTT. It encodes CASAKTGLVGNTIYF.

This chain links TRBV18 with TRBJ2-1; D not resolved. Trimming stripped 4 bases from V and 2 bases from J, with 18 bases between. CDR3 length equals 17 residues. Germline V CDR1 and CDR2: KGHSH, LQKENI. The CDR3, as DNA: TGTGCCAGCTCACGAATCCCGGCAGGCCTTACCTACAATGAGCAGTTCTTC. It yields the protein CASSRIPAGLTYNEQFF.

The table lists this clone with a few counts. The chain has TRBV18 and TRBJ1-1, with 9 bases lining up with TRBD1. V lost 2 bases to trimming and J lost 6 bases; unmatched junction nucleotides: 10. Looked up from germline, CDR1 is KGHSH and CDR2 is LQKENI. This CDR3 comprises 16 residues. CDR3: CASSPSAGQGTPEAFF. In DNA, the CDR3 is TGTGCCAGCTCACCATCTGCAGGACAGGGGACTCCTGAAGCTTTCTTT.

The rearrangement links TRBV6-5 to TRBJ2-1, with a possible D match to TRBD1 (6 bases). The CDR3 has 15 residues. Deletions cut 11 bases from V and 4 bases from J, with 21 bases between. In germline, CDR1 is MNHEY, CDR2 SVGAGI. CDR3 amino acids: CASQFRTESYNEQFF. The CDR3 nucleotides read TGTGCCTCCCAGTTCAGGACAGAGTCGTACAATGAGCAGTTCTTC.